Given below is one T cell receptor beta chain in context. Its antigen is currently unknown. The method was immunoSEQ multiplex PCR; TCRdb's version includes in-frame clones alone and lacks a portion of them. The sample has under 7,000 clones, roughly 71% seen once. This sample was included in a study of graft-versus-host responses after intestinal transplantation. For the study at large: Transplant recipients had multivisceral, liver-intestinal, or isolated intestinal grafts.

Study results and caveats: GvH clones surfaced in recipient marrow, some emerging earlier in ileum or blood. Early post-transplant HvG declines tracked with peak circulating GvH clone levels.

The authors processed graft tissue to release intraepithelial and lamina propria lymphocytes. The junction had 8 bases not matched to a gene; V was cut back by 2 bases and J by 6 bases. The germline CDR1 and CDR2 sequences are SGDLS and YYNGEE. The CDR3 has 14 amino acids. The chain is built from TRBV9 and TRBJ2-7; 7 nucleotides match TRBD2. This TCR derives from a human patient who received an intestinal transplant, so some T cells may come from the graft donor. The source material was ileum tissue, sampled around 300 days after intestinal transplant. CDR3 protein: CASSVGGRRGEQYF. The CDR3 region has the DNA TGTGCCAGCAGCGTGGGCGGGAGAAGGGGCGAGCAGTACTTC. The full variable domain, completed using reference TRBV9 and TRBJ2-7, is DSGVTQTPKHLITATGQRVTLRCSPRSGDLSVYWYQQSLDQGLQFLIQYYNGEERAKGNILERFSAQQFPDLHSELNLSSLELGDSALYFCASSVGGRRGEQYFGPGTRLTVT.